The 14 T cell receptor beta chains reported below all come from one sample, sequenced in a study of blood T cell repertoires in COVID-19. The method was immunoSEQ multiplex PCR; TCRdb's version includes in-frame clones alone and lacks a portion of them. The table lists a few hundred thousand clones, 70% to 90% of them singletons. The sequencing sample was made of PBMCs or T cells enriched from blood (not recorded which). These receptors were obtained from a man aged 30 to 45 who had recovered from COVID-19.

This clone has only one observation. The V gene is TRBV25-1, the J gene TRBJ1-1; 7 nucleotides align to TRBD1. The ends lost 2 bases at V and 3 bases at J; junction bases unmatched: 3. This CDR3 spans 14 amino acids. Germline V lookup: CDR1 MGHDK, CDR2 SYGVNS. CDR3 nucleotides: TGTGCCAGCAGTGAACACAGGGGAGACACTGAAGCTTTCTTT. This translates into CASSEHRGDTEAFF.

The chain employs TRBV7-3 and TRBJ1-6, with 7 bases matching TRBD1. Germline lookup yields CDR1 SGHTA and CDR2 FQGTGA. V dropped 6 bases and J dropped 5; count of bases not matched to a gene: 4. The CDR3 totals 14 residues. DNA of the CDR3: TGTGCCAGCAGTCCGACAGGGAATAATTCACCCCTCCACTTT. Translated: CASSPTGNNSPLHF.

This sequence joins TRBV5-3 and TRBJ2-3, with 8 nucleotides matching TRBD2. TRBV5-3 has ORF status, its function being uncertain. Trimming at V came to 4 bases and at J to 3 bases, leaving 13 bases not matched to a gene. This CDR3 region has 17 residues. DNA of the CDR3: TGTGCCAGAAGCCTTTTCCGGGGGGGCCTAGGAACAGATACGCAGTATTTT. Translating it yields CARSLFRGGLGTDTQYF.

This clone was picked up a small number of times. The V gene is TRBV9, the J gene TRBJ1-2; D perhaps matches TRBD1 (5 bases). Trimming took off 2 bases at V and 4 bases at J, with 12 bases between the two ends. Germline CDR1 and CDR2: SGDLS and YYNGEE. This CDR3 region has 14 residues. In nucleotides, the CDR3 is TGTGCCAGCAGCGTCGTCGACAGCCCCTATGGCTACACCTTC. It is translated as CASSVVDSPYGYTF.

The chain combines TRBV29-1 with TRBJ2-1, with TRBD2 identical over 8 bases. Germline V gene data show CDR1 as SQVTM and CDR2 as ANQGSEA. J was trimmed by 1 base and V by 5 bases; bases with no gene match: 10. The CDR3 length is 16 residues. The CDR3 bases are TGCAGCGTTATCCCCGCAGCGGGGGTGTCCTACAATGAGCAGTTCTTC. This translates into CSVIPAAGVSYNEQFF.

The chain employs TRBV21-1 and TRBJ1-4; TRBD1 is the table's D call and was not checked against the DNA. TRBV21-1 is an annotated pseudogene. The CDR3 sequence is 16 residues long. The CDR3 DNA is TGTGCCAGCAGCAAAGGACCACAGGGGGTGAATGAAAAACTGTTTTTT. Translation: CASSKGPQGVNEKLFF.

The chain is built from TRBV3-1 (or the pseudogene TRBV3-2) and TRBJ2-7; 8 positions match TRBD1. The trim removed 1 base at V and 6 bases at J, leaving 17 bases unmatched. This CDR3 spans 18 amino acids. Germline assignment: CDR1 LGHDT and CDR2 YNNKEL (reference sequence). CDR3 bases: TGTGCCAGCAGCCAAGGTGCCTTAACGGCCAGGGGGCGCTTCGAGCAGTACTTC. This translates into CASSQGALTARGRFEQYF.

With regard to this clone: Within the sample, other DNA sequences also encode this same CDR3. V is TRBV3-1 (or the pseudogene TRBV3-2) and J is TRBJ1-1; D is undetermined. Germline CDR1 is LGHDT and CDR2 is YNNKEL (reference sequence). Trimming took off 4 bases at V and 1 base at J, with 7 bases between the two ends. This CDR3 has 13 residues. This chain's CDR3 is CASSPSGNTEAFF. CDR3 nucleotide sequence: TGTGCCAGCAGCCCGAGTGGGAACACTGAAGCTTTCTTT.

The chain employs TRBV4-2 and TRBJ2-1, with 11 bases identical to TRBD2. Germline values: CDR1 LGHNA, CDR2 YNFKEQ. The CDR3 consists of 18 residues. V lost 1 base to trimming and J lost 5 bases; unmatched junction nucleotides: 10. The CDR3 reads CASSQVSLAGGHNNEQFF. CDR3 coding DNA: TGTGCCAGCAGCCAAGTCTCCCTAGCGGGGGGACATAACAATGAGCAGTTCTTC.

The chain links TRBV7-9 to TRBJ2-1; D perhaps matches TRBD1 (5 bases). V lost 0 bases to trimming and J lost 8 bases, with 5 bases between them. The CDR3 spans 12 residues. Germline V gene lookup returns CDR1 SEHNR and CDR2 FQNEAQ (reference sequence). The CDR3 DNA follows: TGTGCCAGCAGCTTAGCCAGGGATGAGCAGTTCTTC. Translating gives CASSLARDEQFF.

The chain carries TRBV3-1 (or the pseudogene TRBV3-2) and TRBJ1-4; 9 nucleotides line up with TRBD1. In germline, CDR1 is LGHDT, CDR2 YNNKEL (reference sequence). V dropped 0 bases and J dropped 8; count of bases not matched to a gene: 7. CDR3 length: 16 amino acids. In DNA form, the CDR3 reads TGTGCCAGCAGCCAAGATCTACAGGGGGCTTGGGAAAAACTGTTTTTT. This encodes CASSQDLQGAWEKLFF.

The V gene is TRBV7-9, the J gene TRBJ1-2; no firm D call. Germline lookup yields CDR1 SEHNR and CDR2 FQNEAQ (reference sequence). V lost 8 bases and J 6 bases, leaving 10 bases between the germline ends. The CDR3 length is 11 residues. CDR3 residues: CASVRADGYTF. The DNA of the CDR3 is TGTGCCAGCGTGCGGGCCGATGGCTACACCTTC. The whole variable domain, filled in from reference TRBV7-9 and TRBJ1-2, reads DTGVSQNPRHKITKRGQNVTFRCDPISEHNRLYWYRQTLGQGPEFLTYFQNEAQLEKSRLLSDRFSAERPKGSFSTLEIQRTEQGDSAMYLCASVRADGYTFGSGTRLTVV.

The CDR3 protein is CASSQGAYTGELFF. In DNA, the CDR3 is TGTGCCAGCAGCCAGGGGGCGTACACCGGGGAGCTGTTTTTT. V and J are TRBV28 and TRBJ2-2, with 8 nucleotides matching TRBD1. This CDR3 is built from 14 residues. After removal of 6 bases from V and 3 bases from J, the junction contained 3 bases not matched to a gene. Germline CDR1 is MDHEN and CDR2 is SYDVKM.

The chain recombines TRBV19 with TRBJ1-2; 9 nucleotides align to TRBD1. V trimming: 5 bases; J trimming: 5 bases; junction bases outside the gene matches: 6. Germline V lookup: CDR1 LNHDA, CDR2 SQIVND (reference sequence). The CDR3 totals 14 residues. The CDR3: CASSSSGTGYGYTF. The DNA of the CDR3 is TGTGCCAGTAGTTCATCCGGGACAGGGTATGGCTACACCTTC. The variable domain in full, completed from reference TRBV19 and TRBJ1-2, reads DGGITQSPKYLFRKEGQNVTLSCEQNLNHDAMYWYRQDPGQGLRLIYYSQIVNDFQKGDIAEGYSVSREKKESFPLTVTSAQKNPTAFYLCASSSSGTGYGYTFGSGTRLTVV.